The 24 T cell receptor beta chains presented below share a single source sample, sequenced in a study of blood T cell repertoires in COVID-19. The data were produced by immunoSEQ multiplex PCR, yet TCRdb's version contains in-frame clones alone and is incomplete. The table lists 150,000 to 200,000 clones, around 86% of them singletons. Material: PBMCs or T cells enriched from blood (not recorded which). The receptors were gathered from a woman in her 30s who had recovered from COVID-19.

The chain recombines TRBV27 with TRBJ2-1, with TRBD2 matching 10 bases. CDR1 and CDR2 (germline): MNHEY, SMNVEV (reference sequence). The CDR3 runs to 13 residues. V shed 8 bases and J 4 bases; nucleotides not matched to a gene: 2. The CDR3 sequence: CASGTSVYNEQFF. The CDR3, as DNA: TGTGCCAGCGGGACTAGCGTTTACAATGAGCAGTTCTTC.

This rearrangement joins TRBV2 to TRBJ1-2, with D unresolved. V was pared by 4 bases and J by 7 bases, with 7 bases between. Germline V gene sequence: CDR1 SNHLY, CDR2 FYNNEI. The CDR3 spans 11 residues. Written as DNA, the CDR3 is TGTGCCAGCAGTGTGGAGTCTGGCTACACCTTC. This codes for CASSVESGYTF.

V usage is TRBV6-4 and J usage is TRBJ2-7; 10 bases agree with TRBD1. The ends lost 2 bases at V and 7 bases at J; junction bases unmatched: 26. The CDR3 has 21 amino acids. CDR1 is MRHNA and CDR2 is SNTAGT in the germline V gene. In DNA, the CDR3 is TGTGCCAGCAGTGACCCCCCGGGACAGGGGATTTATAAGATCGGTGCGGGGGAGCAGTACTTC. It encodes CASSDPPGQGIYKIGAGEQYF.

The genes are TRBV14 and TRBJ2-1, with D perhaps matching TRBD1 (5 bases). CDR1 SGHDN and CDR2 FVKESK come from the germline V gene. The V end was cut by 6 bases, the J end by 0 bases, with 15 bases between. The CDR3 has 16 amino acids. This chain's CDR3 is CASRRSGSVSYNEQFF. The CDR3 nucleotides read TGTGCCAGCAGAAGATCAGGGTCGGTCTCCTACAATGAGCAGTTCTTC. The whole variable domain, filled in from reference TRBV14 and TRBJ2-1, reads EAGVTQFPSHSVIEKGQTVTLRCDPISGHDNLYWYRRVMGKEIKFLLHFVKESKQDESGMPNNRFLAERTGGTYSTLKVQPAELEDSGVYFCASRRSGSVSYNEQFFGPGTRLTVL.

This clone occurred once. The genes are TRBV3-1 (or the pseudogene TRBV3-2) and TRBJ2-7; 9 bases are a match to TRBD2. Trimming cost V 4 bases and J 1 base; bases outside gene matches: 11. The CDR3 consists of 17 residues. Germline V gene data show CDR1 as LGHDT and CDR2 as YNNKEL (reference sequence). The CDR3 region is CASSPGLAGVGSYEQYF. DNA of the CDR3: TGTGCCAGCAGCCCCGGTTTAGCGGGAGTTGGGTCCTACGAGCAGTACTTC.

This rearrangement joins TRBV4-1 to TRBJ1-2; D unresolved. Germline V gene lookup returns CDR1 MGHRA and CDR2 YSYEKL. The CDR3 is 16 amino acids. Deletions cut 1 base from V and 5 bases from J, with 17 bases between. The chain's CDR3 is CASSQGESGGGYGYTF. The CDR3 coding sequence is TGCGCCAGCAGCCAAGGTGAATCAGGCGGAGGTTATGGCTACACCTTC.

V and J are TRBV27 and TRBJ2-7; TRBD1 agrees at 9 bases. Germline values: CDR1 MNHEY, CDR2 SMNVEV (reference sequence). CDR3 length equals 13 residues. J gave up 5 bases and V 6 bases, and 5 bases lay outside the gene matches. CDR3 nucleotide sequence: TGTGCCAGCAGACAGGGGGCGCGTAACGAGCAGTACTTC. Translated, it gives CASRQGARNEQYF.

The rearrangement links TRBV7-9 to TRBJ2-1; D might be TRBD2 (6 bases). CDR3 length equals 17 residues. Trimming left V 0 bases short and J 0 bases short, with 12 bases between. Germline CDR1 is SEHNR and CDR2 is FQNEAQ (reference sequence). This CDR3 reads CASSLAHSSASYNEQFF. DNA for the CDR3: TGTGCCAGCAGCTTAGCCCACTCTAGCGCCTCCTACAATGAGCAGTTCTTC. Together with reference TRBV7-9 and TRBJ2-1, the CDR3 gives the full variable domain: DTGVSQNPRHKITKRGQNVTFRCDPISEHNRLYWYRQTLGQGPEFLTYFQNEAQLEKSRLLSDRFSAERPKGSFSTLEIQRTEQGDSAMYLCASSLAHSSASYNEQFFGPGTRLTVL.

CDR3: CASTNRGQPQHF. The DNA of the CDR3 is TGTGCCAGCACAAATAGGGGTCAGCCCCAGCATTTT. The J gene is TRBJ1-5, the V gene TRBV6-5; D is possibly TRBD1 (5 bases). V was trimmed by 7 bases and J by 6 bases, leaving 10 bases between them. There are 12 residues in the CDR3. Germline V gene data show CDR1 as MNHEY and CDR2 as SVGAGI.

This clone is a singleton in its sample. This chain uses TRBV6-5 with TRBJ2-7; TRBD1 is a possible D gene (6 bases). V shed 0 bases and J shed 2 bases, with 11 bases lying between them. The CDR3 contains 15 residues. Looked up from germline, CDR1 is MNHEY and CDR2 is SVGAGI. The CDR3 sequence is CASSYSNRAAYEQYF. The CDR3 DNA reads as TGTGCCAGCAGTTACTCGAACAGGGCAGCCTACGAGCAGTACTTC.

This clone was counted once. V is TRBV5-4 and J is TRBJ2-1, with D possibly matching TRBD1 (6 bases). Per the germline V gene, CDR1 is SGHNT and CDR2 is YYREEE (reference sequence). The CDR3 contains 14 residues. V lost 0 bases and J lost 5, with 9 bases in between. The DNA of the CDR3 is TGTGCCAGCAGCTTGGGGACAGCCGACAATGAGCAGTTCTTC. Encoded protein: CASSLGTADNEQFF.

The DNA for the CDR3 is TGTGCCAGCAGCAATCCGGGGTTAAGGCAGTTCTTC. It is translated as CASSNPGLRQFF. The J gene is TRBJ2-1, the V gene TRBV11-2; a possible D gene is TRBD2 (5 bases). CDR1 and CDR2 (germline): SGHAT, FQNNGV. V shed 5 bases and J shed 12 bases, with 14 bases lying between them. The CDR3 is 12 amino acids.

This clone appeared once. V gene TRBV10-3 combines with J gene TRBJ1-4, with D tentatively TRBD1 (5 bases). Trimming removed 3 bases at V and 7 bases at J, with 12 bases between. Germline V gives CDR1 ENHRY, CDR2 SYGVKD. The CDR3 is made up of 14 amino acids. The CDR3 nucleotides are TGTGCCATCAGTGACGGCGGGAGGGGTGAAAAACTGTTTTTT. This encodes CAISDGGRGEKLFF.

This clone has just a few counts. The rearrangement links TRBV7-2 to TRBJ1-5; 7 bases line up with TRBD1. Losses at the gene ends were 1 base for V and 4 bases for J; bases not matched to a gene: 4. There are 15 residues in the CDR3. CDR1 is SGHTA and CDR2 is FQGNSA in the germline V gene. CDR3 sequence (DNA): TGTGCCAGCAGCTTAGGACAGGGAAGGAATCAGCCCCAGCATTTT. Protein product: CASSLGQGRNQPQHF.

The J gene is TRBJ2-7, the V gene TRBV10-3; TRBD1 matches 7 bases. Germline CDR1 ENHRY, CDR2 SYGVKD. With V trimmed by 6 bases and J by 1 base, 6 bases remained unmatched. The CDR3 is 14 amino acids. The CDR3, as DNA: TGTGCCATCAGGGGGGACAGCTCTTCCTACGAGCAGTACTTC. It yields the protein CAIRGDSSSYEQYF.

The V call is TRBV5-5, the J call TRBJ2-3; 7 nucleotides line up with TRBD2. The CDR3 is 15 amino acids. Unmatched junction bases numbered 8, after V lost 7 bases and J lost 0 bases. Germline V CDR1 and CDR2: SGHKS, YYEKEE (reference sequence). CDR3: CASRIAGGSTDTQYF. DNA of the CDR3: TGTGCCAGCCGAATAGCGGGCGGAAGCACAGATACGCAGTATTTT.

This chain uses TRBV5-5 with TRBJ2-7; no definite D call. Germline CDR1 SGHKS, CDR2 YYEKEE (reference sequence). V was trimmed by 0 bases and J by 4 bases, leaving 14 bases between them. The CDR3 loop spans 15 amino acids. CDR3 in amino acids: CASSLAATIAYEQYF. The CDR3 DNA is TGTGCCAGCAGCTTGGCCGCTACCATTGCGTACGAGCAGTACTTC.

V gene TRBV6-5 combines with J gene TRBJ1-1; D is unclear. The ends were cut back, 5 bases at V and 6 bases at J, with 19 bases in the middle. Germline V gives CDR1 MNHEY, CDR2 SVGAGI. The CDR3 is 15 residues long. The CDR3 sequence: CASSRPGDAPPEAFF. In DNA form, the CDR3 reads TGTGCCAGCAGTCGTCCCGGGGATGCACCACCTGAAGCTTTCTTT.

This clone was recorded many times. The chain links TRBV5-4 to TRBJ2-7; D uncertain. The CDR3 runs to 18 residues. Trimming took 1 base from V and 6 from J, leaving 26 bases between them. Germline V lookup: CDR1 SGHNT, CDR2 YYREEE (reference sequence). CDR3 sequence: CASSLKETRTVKSGEQYF. The CDR3 DNA is TGTGCCAGCAGCTTGAAGGAGACCCGAACGGTCAAGAGTGGCGAGCAGTACTTC. Complete variable domain (other parts from reference TRBV5-4 and TRBJ2-7): ETGVTQSPTHLIKTRGQQVTLRCSSQSGHNTVSWYQQALGQGPQFIFQYYREEENGRGNFPPRFSGLQFPNYSSELNVNALELDDSALYLCASSLKETRTVKSGEQYFGPGTRLTVT.

Here the CDR3 DNA reads TGTGCCAGCGCACTGGACAGCCTGAGGGGGCAGCCCCAGCATTTT. This sequence encodes CASALDSLRGQPQHF. The rearrangement uses TRBV2 and TRBJ1-5, with D tentatively TRBD1 (6 bases). V was cut by 8 bases and J by 7 bases, with 21 bases left in between. In germline, CDR1 is SNHLY, CDR2 FYNNEI. The CDR3 covers 15 residues.

V is TRBV3-1 (or the pseudogene TRBV3-2) and J is TRBJ2-1; a weak D match, TRBD1 (6 bases). Germline lookup yields CDR1 LGHDT and CDR2 YNNKEL (reference sequence). The CDR3 extends over 17 amino acids. Between the trimmed V and J ends, which lost 4 bases and 4 bases, there was a span of 20 bases. The CDR3 reads CASSPTSTGTKYNEQFF. In DNA form, the CDR3 reads TGTGCCAGCAGCCCGACCTCTACCGGGACAAAGTACAATGAGCAGTTCTTC.

The count of this clone is one. V gene TRBV7-8 combines with J gene TRBJ2-7, with 12 bases matching TRBD2. Germline CDR1 SGHVS, CDR2 FQNEAQ. The CDR3 extends over 15 amino acids. V was clipped by 5 bases and J by 8 bases; unmatched bases: 10. CDR3 sequence: CASSIGTSGPLKQYF. In nucleotides, the CDR3 is TGTGCCAGCAGCATAGGGACTAGCGGGCCGTTGAAGCAGTACTTC.

In its sample, this clone was seen a few times. The sample holds other DNA sequences that translate to the same CDR3. This sequence joins TRBV19 and TRBJ1-3; possible D gene TRBD1, 6 bases. CDR1 LNHDA and CDR2 SQIVND come from the germline V gene (reference sequence). The germline V and J ends were trimmed by 6 bases and 2 bases, with 14 bases remaining between them. The CDR3 spans 15 residues. The chain's CDR3 is CASSLTGTPGNTIYF. DNA for the CDR3: TGTGCCAGTAGCTTAACAGGGACGCCTGGAAACACCATATATTTT.

A note on this clone: The identical CDR3 is also encoded by other nucleotide sequences in the sample. This chain uses TRBV27 with TRBJ2-6, with D maybe TRBD2 (6 bases). V was shortened by 3 bases and J by 0 bases, with 6 bases between the two germline ends. Germline lookup yields CDR1 MNHEY and CDR2 SMNVEV (reference sequence). The CDR3 runs to 15 residues. DNA of the CDR3: TGTGCCAGCAGTTTGGGGGGCTCTGGGGCCAACGTCCTGACTTTC. Its translation: CASSLGGSGANVLTF. Full variable domain (remainder filled in from reference TRBV27 and TRBJ2-6): EAQVTQNPRYLITVTGKKLTVTCSQNMNHEYMSWYRQDPGLGLRQIYYSMNVEVTDKGDVPEGYKVSRKEKRNFPLILESPSPNQTSLYFCASSLGGSGANVLTFGAGSRLTVL.